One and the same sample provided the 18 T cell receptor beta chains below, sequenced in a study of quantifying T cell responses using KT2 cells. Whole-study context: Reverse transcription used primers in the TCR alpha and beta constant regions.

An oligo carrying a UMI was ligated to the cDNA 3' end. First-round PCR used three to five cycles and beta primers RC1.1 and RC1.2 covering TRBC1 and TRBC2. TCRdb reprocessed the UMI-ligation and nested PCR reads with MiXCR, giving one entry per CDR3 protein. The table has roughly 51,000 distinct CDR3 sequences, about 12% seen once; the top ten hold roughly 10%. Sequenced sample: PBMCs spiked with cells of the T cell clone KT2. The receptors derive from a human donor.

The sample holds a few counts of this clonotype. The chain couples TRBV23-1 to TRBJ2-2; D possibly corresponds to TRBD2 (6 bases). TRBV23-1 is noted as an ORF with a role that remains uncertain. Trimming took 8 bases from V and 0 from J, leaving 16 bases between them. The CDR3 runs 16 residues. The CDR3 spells CASPPGRTSNTGELFF. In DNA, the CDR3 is TGCGCCAGCCCACCGGGGAGGACATCGAACACCGGGGAGCTGTTTTTT.

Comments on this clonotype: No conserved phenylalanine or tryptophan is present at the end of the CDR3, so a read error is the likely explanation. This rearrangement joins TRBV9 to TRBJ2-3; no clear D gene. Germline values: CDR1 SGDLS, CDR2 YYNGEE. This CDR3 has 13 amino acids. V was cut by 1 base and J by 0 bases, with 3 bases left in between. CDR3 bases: TGTGCCAGCAGCGTAACTAGCACAGATACGCAGTATTCT. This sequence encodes CASSVTSTDTQYS.

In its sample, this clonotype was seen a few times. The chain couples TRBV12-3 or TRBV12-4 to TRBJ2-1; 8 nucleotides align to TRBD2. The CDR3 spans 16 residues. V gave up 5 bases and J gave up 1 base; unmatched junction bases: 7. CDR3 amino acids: CASSPSGSRSYNEQFF. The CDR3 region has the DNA TGTGCCAGCAGTCCAAGCGGGAGTCGGTCCTACAATGAGCAGTTCTTC.

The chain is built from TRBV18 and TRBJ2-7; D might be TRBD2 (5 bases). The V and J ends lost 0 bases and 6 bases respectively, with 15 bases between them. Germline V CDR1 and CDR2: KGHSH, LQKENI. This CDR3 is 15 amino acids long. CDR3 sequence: CASSPPSWGRGEQYF. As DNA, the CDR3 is TGTGCCAGCTCACCACCTTCGTGGGGTCGGGGCGAGCAGTACTTC.

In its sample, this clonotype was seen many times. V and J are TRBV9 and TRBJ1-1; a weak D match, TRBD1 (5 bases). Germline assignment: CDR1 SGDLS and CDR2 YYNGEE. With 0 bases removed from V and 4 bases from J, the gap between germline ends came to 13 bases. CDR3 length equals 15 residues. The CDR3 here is CASSVVRTGGTEAFF. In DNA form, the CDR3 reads TGTGCCAGCAGCGTAGTCCGTACGGGGGGCACTGAAGCTTTCTTT.

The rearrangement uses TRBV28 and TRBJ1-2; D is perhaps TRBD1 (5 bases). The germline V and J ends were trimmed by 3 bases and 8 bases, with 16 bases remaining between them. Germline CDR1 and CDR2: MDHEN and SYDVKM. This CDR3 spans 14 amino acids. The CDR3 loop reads CASSLDQGVGGYTF. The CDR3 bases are TGTGCCAGCAGTTTGGATCAGGGTGTAGGGGGCTACACCTTC.

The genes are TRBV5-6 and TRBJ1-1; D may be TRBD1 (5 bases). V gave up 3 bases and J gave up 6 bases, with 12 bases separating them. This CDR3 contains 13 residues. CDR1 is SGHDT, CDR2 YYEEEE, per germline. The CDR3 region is CASSSQGFAEAFF. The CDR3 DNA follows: TGTGCCAGCAGCTCGCAGGGATTCGCTGAAGCTTTCTTT.

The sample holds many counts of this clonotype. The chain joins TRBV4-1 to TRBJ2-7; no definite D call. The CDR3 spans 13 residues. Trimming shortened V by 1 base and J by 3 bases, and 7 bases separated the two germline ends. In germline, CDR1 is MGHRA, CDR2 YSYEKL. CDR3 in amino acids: CASSQAPIYEQYF. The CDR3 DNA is TGCGCCAGCAGCCAAGCCCCGATCTACGAGCAGTACTTC.

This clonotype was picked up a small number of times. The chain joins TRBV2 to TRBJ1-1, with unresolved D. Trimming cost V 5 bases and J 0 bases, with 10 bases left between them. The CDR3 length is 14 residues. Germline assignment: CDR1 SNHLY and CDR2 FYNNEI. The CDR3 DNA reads TGTGCCAGCAGTCCGATTGGAGTGAACACTGAAGCTTTCTTT. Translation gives CASSPIGVNTEAFF.

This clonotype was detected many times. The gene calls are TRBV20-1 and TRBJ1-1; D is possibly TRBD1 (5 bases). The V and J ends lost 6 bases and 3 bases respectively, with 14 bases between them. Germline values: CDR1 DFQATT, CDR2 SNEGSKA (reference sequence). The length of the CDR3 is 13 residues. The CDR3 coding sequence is TGCAGTGCGCGGGGGATGAAGGACACTGAAGCTTTCTTT. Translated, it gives CSARGMKDTEAFF.

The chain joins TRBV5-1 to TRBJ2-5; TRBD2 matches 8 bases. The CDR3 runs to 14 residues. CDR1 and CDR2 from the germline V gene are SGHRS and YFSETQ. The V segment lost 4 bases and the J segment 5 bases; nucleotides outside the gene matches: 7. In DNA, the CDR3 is TGCGCCAGCAGCCTGCGGACTAGCAGGGAGACCCAGTACTTC. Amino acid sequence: CASSLRTSRETQYF. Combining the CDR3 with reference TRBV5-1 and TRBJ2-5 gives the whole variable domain KAGVTQTPRYLIKTRGQQVTLSCSPISGHRSVSWYQQTPGQGLQFLFEYFSETQRNKGNFPGRFSGRQFSNSRSEMNVSTLELGDSALYLCASSLRTSRETQYFGPGTRLLVL.

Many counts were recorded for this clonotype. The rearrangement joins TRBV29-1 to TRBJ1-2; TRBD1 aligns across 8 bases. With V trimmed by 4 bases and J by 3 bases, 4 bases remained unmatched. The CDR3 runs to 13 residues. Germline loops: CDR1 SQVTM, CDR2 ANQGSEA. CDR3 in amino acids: CSVGAGGDYGYTF. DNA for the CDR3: TGCAGCGTTGGCGCAGGGGGCGACTATGGCTACACCTTC.

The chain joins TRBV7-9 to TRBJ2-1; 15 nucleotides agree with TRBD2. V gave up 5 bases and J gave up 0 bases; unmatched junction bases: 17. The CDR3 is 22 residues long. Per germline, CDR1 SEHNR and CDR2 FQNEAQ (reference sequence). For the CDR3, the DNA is TGTGCCAGCAGCCCCCGGACTAGCGGGAGGGTGCTGTATTGGGGCTCCTACAATGAGCAGTTCTTC. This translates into CASSPRTSGRVLYWGSYNEQFF.

The CDR3 sequence is CAIRGALSAGTEAFF. The CDR3 region has the DNA TGTGCCATCAGGGGGGCCTTATCGGCGGGCACTGAAGCTTTCTTT. The chain joins TRBV10-3 to TRBJ1-1, with a weak D call TRBD1 (6 bases). From germline, CDR1 is ENHRY and CDR2 SYGVKD. The ends were cut back, 6 bases at V and 4 bases at J, with 18 bases in the middle. This CDR3 is 15 amino acids long.

The DNA of the CDR3 is TGTGCCAGCAGTGAGGAGCAGGTGAAGGACTATGGCTACACCTTC. It translates to CASSEEQVKDYGYTF. V is TRBV2 and J is TRBJ1-2; D gene unclear. The length of the CDR3 is 15 residues. The V end lost 3 bases, the J end lost 3 bases, and 14 bases lay between the germline ends. Per the germline V gene, CDR1 is SNHLY and CDR2 is FYNNEI.

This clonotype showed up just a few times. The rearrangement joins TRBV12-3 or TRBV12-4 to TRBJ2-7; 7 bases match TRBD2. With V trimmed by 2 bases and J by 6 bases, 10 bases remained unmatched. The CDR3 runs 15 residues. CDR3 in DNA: TGTGCCAGCAGTTTAAAGGGTTGGGGGGGGTCCGAGCAGTACTTC. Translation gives CASSLKGWGGSEQYF.

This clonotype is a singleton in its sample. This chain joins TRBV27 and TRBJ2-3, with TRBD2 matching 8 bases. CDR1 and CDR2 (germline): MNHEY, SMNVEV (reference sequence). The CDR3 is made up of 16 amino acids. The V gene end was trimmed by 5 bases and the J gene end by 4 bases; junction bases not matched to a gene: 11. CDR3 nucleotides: TGTGCCAGCAGTATTCTTAGCGGGGCACGCCCAGATACGCAGTATTTT. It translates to CASSILSGARPDTQYF.

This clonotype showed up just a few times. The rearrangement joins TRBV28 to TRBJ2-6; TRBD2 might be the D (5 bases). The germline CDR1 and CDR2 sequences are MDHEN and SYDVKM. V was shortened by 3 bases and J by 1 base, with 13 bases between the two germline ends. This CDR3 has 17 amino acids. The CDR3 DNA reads TGTGCCAGCAGTTTTATAGGGTCGGGGTCTGGGGCCAACGTCCTGACTTTC. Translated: CASSFIGSGSGANVLTF.